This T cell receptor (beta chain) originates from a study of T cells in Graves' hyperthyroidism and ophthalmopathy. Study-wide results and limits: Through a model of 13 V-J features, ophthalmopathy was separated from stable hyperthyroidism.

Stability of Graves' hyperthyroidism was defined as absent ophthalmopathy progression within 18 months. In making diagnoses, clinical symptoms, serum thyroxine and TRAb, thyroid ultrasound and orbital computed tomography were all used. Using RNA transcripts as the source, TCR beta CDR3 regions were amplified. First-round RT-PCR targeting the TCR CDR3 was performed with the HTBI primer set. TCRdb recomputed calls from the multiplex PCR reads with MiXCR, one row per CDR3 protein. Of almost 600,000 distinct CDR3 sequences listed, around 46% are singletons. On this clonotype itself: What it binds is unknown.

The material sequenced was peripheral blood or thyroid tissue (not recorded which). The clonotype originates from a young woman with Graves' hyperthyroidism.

CDR3 sequence (DNA): TGTGCCAGCAGGACCTACAATCAGGGGCTCCGGAACACTGAAGCTTTCTTT. This encodes CASRTYNQGLRNTEAFF. The gene calls are TRBV27 and TRBJ1-1; D might be TRBD1 (6 bases). This CDR3 has 17 amino acids. Germline V gene sequence: CDR1 MNHEY, CDR2 SMNVEV (reference sequence). V lost 6 bases and J 1 base, leaving 21 bases between the germline ends.